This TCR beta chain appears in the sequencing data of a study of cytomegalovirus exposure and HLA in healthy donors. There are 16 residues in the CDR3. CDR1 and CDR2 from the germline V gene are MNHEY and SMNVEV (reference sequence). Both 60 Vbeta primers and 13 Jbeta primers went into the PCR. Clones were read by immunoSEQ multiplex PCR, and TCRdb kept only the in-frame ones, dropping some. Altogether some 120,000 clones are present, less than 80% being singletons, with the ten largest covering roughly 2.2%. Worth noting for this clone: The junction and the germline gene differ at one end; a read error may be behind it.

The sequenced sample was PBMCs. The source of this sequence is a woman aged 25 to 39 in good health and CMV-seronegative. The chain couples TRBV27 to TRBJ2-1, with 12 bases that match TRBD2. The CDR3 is CASRLAGTSGFNEQFF. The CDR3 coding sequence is TGTGCCAGCCGTTTGGCCGGGACTAGCGGGTTCAATGAGCAGTTCTTC.